The source of this T cell receptor (beta chain) is a study of Graves' ophthalmopathy and Graves' hyperthyroidism. Study-level findings and limits: A 13-signature model separated ophthalmopathy from stable hyperthyroidism, 87.88% sensitivity, around 79% specificity. Ophthalmopathy progression was predicted by the model at 60% to 71% sensitivity and approximately 72% specificity.

Under 3 months in duration, the ophthalmopathy in affected donors had moderate-to-severe activity, CAS ≥3 and NOSPECS ≥4. This clonotype was seen ten or more times. Its antigen is still unknown. Amplified TCR beta CDR3 regions were obtained using RNA transcripts as template. In the first round, RT-PCR was carried out with HTBI primers, and a multiplex PCR formed the second round. MiXCR was run by TCRdb on the multiplex PCR reads, yielding one entry per CDR3 protein. The sample lists about 740,000 distinct CDR3 sequences; around 40% were seen once. Germline loops: CDR1 LNHDA, CDR2 SQIVND (reference sequence). V lost 0 bases and J 5 bases, leaving 8 bases between the germline ends. The CDR3 runs to 14 residues.

This chain links TRBV19 with TRBJ1-5, with TRBD1 as a possible D gene (6 bases). Sequenced: peripheral blood. This TCR derives from an adult man with Graves' ophthalmopathy. The CDR3 reads CASSIDRGDQPQHF. In DNA form, the CDR3 reads TGTGCCAGTAGTATAGATAGGGGGGATCAGCCCCAGCATTTT. Supplemented by reference TRBV19 and TRBJ1-5, the full variable domain reads DGGITQSPKYLFRKEGQNVTLSCEQNLNHDAMYWYRQDPGQGLRLIYYSQIVNDFQKGDIAEGYSVSREKKESFPLTVTSAQKNPTAFYLCASSIDRGDQPQHFGDGTRLSIL.